This entry lists 11 T cell receptor beta chains sequenced from one sample in a study of metastatic and nonmetastatic thyroid tumors (dated by TCRdb to 2019 to 2021). Receptors were amplified or captured by PCR. TCRdb records Illumina HiSeq 4000 as the sequencer. TCRdb trimmed the raw reads at Q25, called clones with MiXCR and kept productive beta chains. The sample has around 16,000 clones on record, roughly an eighth of them singletons. The ten largest clones add up to 15% of the sample. Before undergoing thyroid surgery, none of the patients had been given any kind of treatment. Sequenced material: tumor tissue. The receptors originated from a female donor with papillary thyroid cancer or a benign thyroid nodule (not recorded which). Some clones in this sample may be carry-over from other donors' samples.

This clone was counted many times. J is TRBJ1-2 and V is TRBV20-1; D gene uncertain. V dropped 3 bases and J dropped 4 bases, with 12 bases sitting between them. Germline V lookup: CDR1 DFQATT, CDR2 SNEGSKA (reference sequence). This CDR3 has 13 residues. Here the CDR3 reads CSASTGPIYGYTF. As DNA, the CDR3 is TGCAGTGCTAGTACGGGTCCGATCTATGGCTACACCTTC.

This clone was picked up many times. The chain is built from TRBV20-1 and TRBJ1-2; TRBD1 might be the D (6 bases). The germline V gene has CDR1 DFQATT and CDR2 SNEGSKA (reference sequence). The CDR3 is made up of 13 amino acids. Trimming stripped 5 bases from V and 2 bases from J, with 12 bases between. This CDR3 is CSASTGSNYGYTF. As DNA, the CDR3 is TGCAGTGCTTCGACAGGCTCGAACTATGGCTACACCTTC.

In this sample, this clone turned up many times. The chain joins TRBV5-1 to TRBJ2-5; TRBD1 matches at 8 bases. The J segment lost 5 bases and the V segment lost 5 bases, leaving 8 bases of the junction unmatched. Germline V gene sequence: CDR1 SGHRS, CDR2 YFSETQ. This CDR3 is built from 14 residues. The CDR3 DNA reads as TGCGCCAGCAGTTCAGGGGGCATGCGGGAGACCCAGTACTTC. This codes for CASSSGGMRETQYF.

Many counts were recorded for this clone. The sample has other DNA sequences that encode this CDR3 too. This chain uses TRBV12-3 or TRBV12-4 with TRBJ2-2, with D possibly being TRBD1 (7 bases). V was trimmed by 5 bases and J by 11 bases, leaving 18 bases between them. This CDR3 has 14 amino acids. This CDR3 is CASSIRQGGAELFF. For the CDR3, the DNA is TGTGCCAGCAGTATCCGACAGGGAGGAGCTGAGCTGTTTTTT.

The CDR3 reads CASRTVNEQYF. In DNA form, the CDR3 reads TGTGCCAGCAGGACAGTGAACGAGCAGTACTTC. V is TRBV28 and J is TRBJ2-7; the D gene is possibly TRBD1 (5 bases). CDR1 and CDR2 from the germline V gene are MDHEN and SYDVKM. Trimming cost V 6 bases and J 5 bases, with 8 bases left between them. The length of the CDR3 is 11 residues.

This clone was observed at least ten times. The V and J genes are TRBV5-1 and TRBJ2-6; no firm D call. Trimming left V 1 base short and J 0 bases short, with 5 bases between. CDR1 SGHRS and CDR2 YFSETQ come from the germline V gene. The CDR3 is 15 residues long. The CDR3 sequence: CASSLSLSGANVLTF. As DNA, the CDR3 is TGCGCCAGCAGCTTGAGTCTCTCTGGGGCCAACGTCCTGACTTTC.

Ten or more counts support this clone. The rearrangement uses TRBV27 and TRBJ1-5; tentative D call: TRBD1 (5 bases). Germline V CDR1 and CDR2: MNHEY, SMNVEV (reference sequence). There are 13 residues in the CDR3. V lost 5 bases, J lost 6 bases, and 11 bases lay in between. The CDR3 loop is CASSNAGRQPQHF. The CDR3 nucleotides are TGTGCCAGCAGTAACGCGGGGCGTCAGCCCCAGCATTTT.

Judged by abundance, this clone is medium-sized (0.01 to 0.1%). J is TRBJ2-1 and V is TRBV6-5; 9 nucleotides align to TRBD1. After removal of 2 bases from V and 6 bases from J, the junction contained 5 bases not matched to a gene. The CDR3 loop spans 15 amino acids. Germline V gives CDR1 MNHEY, CDR2 SVGAGI. The CDR3 DNA sequence: TGTGCCAGCAGTTACGCCGGGACAGGGTTCAATGAGCAGTTCTTC. This translates into CASSYAGTGFNEQFF.

The table lists this clone with many counts. The chain employs TRBV27 and TRBJ1-2, with D tentatively TRBD1 (5 bases). The CDR3 runs to 15 residues. Trimming removed 7 bases from V and 4 bases from J, with 19 bases in between. CDR1 and CDR2 from the germline V gene are MNHEY and SMNVEV (reference sequence). The CDR3 nucleotides read TGTGCCAGCACAGTTTCGGGTGGGGGAATCTATGGCTACACCTTC. This encodes CASTVSGGGIYGYTF.

This clone was seen at least ten times. In DNA, the CDR3 is TGCGCCAGCAGCTTGGAGGGGGTTCCTAGCGAAAAACTGTTTTTT. The encoded protein is CASSLEGVPSEKLFF. This sequence joins TRBV5-1 and TRBJ1-4; tentative D call: TRBD1 (6 bases). CDR3 length equals 15 residues. The germline V and J ends were trimmed by 0 bases and 8 bases, with 14 bases remaining between them. From germline, CDR1 is SGHRS and CDR2 YFSETQ.

This clone has just a few counts. This chain uses TRBV27 with TRBJ1-2; maybe TRBD1 (5 bases). The CDR3 is 16 residues long. The germline V gene has CDR1 MNHEY and CDR2 SMNVEV (reference sequence). The ends were cut back, 4 bases at V and 0 bases at J, with 15 bases in the middle. CDR3 loop: CASSWRPRVANYGYTF. CDR3 nucleotide sequence: TGTGCCAGCAGTTGGAGGCCCAGGGTCGCTAACTATGGCTACACCTTC.